This entry describes one T cell receptor (beta chain). The antigen is not known. The sample belongs to a study of shared clonotypes between healthy human individuals. CDR3 length equals 13 residues. The germline V and J ends were trimmed by 2 bases and 5 bases, with 9 bases remaining between them. CDR1 is SNHLY, CDR2 FYNNEI, per germline. Study-level findings and limits: Sharing across a handful of donors was seen in approximately 5.2% of naive CD4 clonotypes. Rarefaction gave evidence that sorted-subset sequencing remained incomplete despite large depth. Sampling covered blood only; tissue repertoires likely differ.

Researchers divided each subset's genomic DNA evenly across several immunoSEQ plates. The assay was immunoSEQ multiplex PCR, and TCRdb's table has in-frame clones only and misses some. The profile shows under 1,100,000 clones, around 78% of them singletons. The genes are TRBV2 and TRBJ2-5; D is ambiguous. This sequence originates from a man aged 18 to 30 in good health. Some clones in this sample may be carry-over from other donors' samples. Sequencing was carried out using memory CD4+ T cells from PBMCs. Indicated subset: CD45RA-negative fraction. The CDR3 protein is CASSEPVGETQYF. The DNA of the CDR3 is TGTGCCAGCAGTGAACCGGTTGGGGAGACCCAGTACTTC.